These 29 T cell receptor beta chains came from one sample sequenced in a study of T-cell memory formation after mild COVID-19. TCRdb recomputed calls from the 5' RACE reads with MiXCR, one row per CDR3 protein. The sample contains 100,000 to 150,000 distinct CDR3 sequences, over 15% of which appear only once. Sequenced material: PBMCs or a T cell subset sorted from them (not recorded which). The receptors were sampled from a man between 18 and 29 years old who had mild COVID-19 (a few samples of this study predate the infection). Cell type and time point are not known.

The chain carries TRBV6-4 and TRBJ2-7; TRBD1 is a possible D gene (6 bases). V lost 2 bases and J lost 2, with 7 bases in between. CDR3 length: 13 amino acids. Germline assignment: CDR1 MRHNA and CDR2 SNTAGT. The CDR3 region is CASSDGTTYEQYV. The CDR3 bases are TGTGCCAGCAGTGACGGGACAACCTACGAGCAGTACGTC.

In this sample, this clonotype turned up a few times. The chain combines TRBV5-1 with TRBJ2-1; possible D gene TRBD1, 6 bases. The CDR3 totals 14 residues. The germline V and J ends were trimmed by 3 bases and 9 bases, with 16 bases remaining between them. CDR1 and CDR2 (germline): SGHRS, YFSETQ. CDR3 sequence: CASSWGLQAGEQFF. The CDR3 bases are TGCGCCAGCAGCTGGGGGCTCCAGGCGGGTGAGCAGTTCTTC.

Many counts were recorded for this clonotype. This chain joins TRBV5-1 and TRBJ2-3, with D unclear. This CDR3 has 12 residues. Trimming stripped 4 bases from V and 5 bases from J, with 8 bases between. CDR1 and CDR2 from the germline V gene are SGHRS and YFSETQ. CDR3 DNA sequence: TGCGCCAGCAGCCCAACTATAGATACGCAGTATTTT. Its protein is CASSPTIDTQYF.

This sequence joins TRBV2 and TRBJ1-1; no firm D call. With the DNA end fitting TRBJ1-3 better, the J assignment may be wrong. This CDR3 comprises 12 residues. Germline V gene lookup returns CDR1 SNHLY and CDR2 FYNNEI. The CDR3 loop is CASKLTGNTIYF. The CDR3 DNA reads TGTGCCAGCAAGCTAACGGGAAACACCATATATTTT.

This clonotype was counted only a few times. V is TRBV4-3 and J is TRBJ2-3; TRBD2 matches at 13 bases. Germline V gene data show CDR1 as LGHNA and CDR2 as YSLEER. The CDR3 sequence is 16 residues long. After removal of 4 bases from V and 2 bases from J, the junction contained 3 bases not matched to a gene. The CDR3 sequence: CASSRLAGGPTDTQYF. The CDR3 bases are TGCGCCAGCAGCCGACTAGCGGGGGGACCCACAGATACGCAGTATTTT.

J is TRBJ1-3 and V is TRBV10-3, with TRBD1 as a possible D gene (5 bases). The CDR3 consists of 16 residues. Germline CDR1 reads ENHRY; CDR2 reads SYGVKD. Trimming stripped 3 bases from V and 2 bases from J, with 14 bases between. CDR3 bases: TGTGCCATCAGTGAAATCGTCAGGGAAACTGGAAACACCATATATTTT. This gives the protein CAISEIVRETGNTIYF.

This clonotype was picked up a small number of times. The gene calls are TRBV6-6 and TRBJ1-1; tentative D call: TRBD1 (5 bases). Per germline, CDR1 MNHNY and CDR2 SVGAGI (reference sequence). The CDR3 is 15 amino acids. V lost 6 bases, J lost 3 bases, and 17 bases lay in between. The CDR3 protein is CASSYNPTVDTEAFF. In nucleotides, the CDR3 is TGTGCCAGCAGCTATAACCCGACAGTGGACACTGAAGCTTTCTTT.

This clonotype showed up just a few times. The rearrangement joins TRBV2 to TRBJ2-2; D not certain. There are 15 residues in the CDR3. V was clipped by 6 bases and J by 0 bases, with 11 bases between them. The V gene's germline CDR1 is SNHLY and CDR2 FYNNEI. The CDR3 nucleotides read TGTGCCAGCAGCCTGGAAACCGCGAACACCGGGGAGCTGTTTTTT. Protein sequence: CASSLETANTGELFF. The whole variable domain, filled in from reference TRBV2 and TRBJ2-2, reads EPEVTQTPSHQVTQMGQEVILRCVPISNHLYFYWYRQILGQKVEFLVSFYNNEISEKSEIFDDQFSVERPDGSNFTLKIRSTKLEDSAMYFCASSLETANTGELFFGEGSRLTVL.

This chain connects TRBV21-1 to TRBJ2-3; the D segment call TRBD1 is taken from the table without a DNA check. TRBV21-1 counts as a pseudogene. This CDR3 spans 14 amino acids. Here the CDR3 DNA reads TGTGCCAGCGCATCGACAGGGAGCACAGATACGCAGTATTTT. Its protein product is CASASTGSTDTQYF.

The table lists this clonotype with a few counts. The chain recombines TRBV20-1 with TRBJ1-5; TRBD1 matches at 9 bases. The CDR3 sequence is 15 residues long. V was pared by 6 bases and J by 5 bases, with 11 bases of the junction left unmatched. The germline V gene has CDR1 DFQATT and CDR2 SNEGSKA (reference sequence). The chain's CDR3 is CSAVRDRAGDQPQHF. Here the CDR3 DNA reads TGCAGTGCGGTCCGGGACAGGGCGGGGGATCAGCCCCAGCATTTT.

In its sample, this clonotype was seen a few times. The J gene is TRBJ2-2, the V gene TRBV6-2 or TRBV6-3; D is perhaps TRBD1 or TRBD2 (6 bases each). The V end lost 7 bases, the J end lost 2 bases, and 20 bases lay between the germline ends. The CDR3 runs 17 residues. Per germline, CDR1 MNHEY and CDR2 SVGEGT. The CDR3 DNA reads TGTGCCAGCACCCCCGGGGGCCAGCGGGTAAACACCGGGGAGCTGTTTTTT. Its translation: CASTPGGQRVNTGELFF.

This clonotype has a handful of counts. The chain links TRBV7-9 to TRBJ2-7; D tentatively fits TRBD1 or TRBD2 (5 bases each). In germline, CDR1 is SEHNR, CDR2 FQNEAQ (reference sequence). This CDR3 is 16 amino acids long. V was cut by 5 bases and J by 1 base, with 18 bases left in between. CDR3 loop: CASSESFGTNSYEQYV. CDR3 bases: TGTGCCAGCAGCGAGAGCTTCGGGACGAATTCCTACGAGCAGTACGTC.

The J gene is TRBJ2-2, the V gene TRBV28; D call uncertain. The CDR3 contains 15 residues. Germline V gives CDR1 MDHEN, CDR2 SYDVKM. Trimming left V 3 bases short and J 0 bases short, with 8 bases between. The CDR3 sequence is CASSLDRANTGELFF. CDR3 nucleotides: TGTGCCAGCAGTTTGGACCGCGCGAACACCGGGGAGCTGTTTTTT.

This chain uses TRBV4-1 with TRBJ2-1; 8 bases map to TRBD1. Trimming removed 6 bases from V and 6 bases from J; junction bases left unmatched: 7. CDR3 size: 14 residues. Germline CDR1 and CDR2: MGHRA and YSYEKL. The CDR3 region has the DNA TGCGCCAGCAGACGACAGGGGAGTCGCAATGAGCAGTTCTTC. It specifies CASRRQGSRNEQFF.

CDR3 sequence reads: CASSTGRSYEQYF. CDR3 DNA: TGTGCCAGCAGCACGGGACGGAGCTACGAGCAGTACTTC. V gene TRBV7-9 combines with J gene TRBJ2-7; D is possibly TRBD1 or TRBD2 (5 bases each). V was pared by 5 bases and J by 3 bases, with 11 bases between. The CDR3 runs to 13 residues. The V gene's germline CDR1 is SEHNR and CDR2 FQNEAQ (reference sequence).

This clonotype was observed a few times. This chain uses TRBV5-1 with TRBJ2-2; 8 positions match TRBD1. Germline CDR1 SGHRS, CDR2 YFSETQ. The V and J ends lost 2 bases and 5 bases, in that order; junction bases with no gene match: 5. The length of the CDR3 is 15 residues. The CDR3 is CASSFGQGPTGELFF. CDR3 nucleotides: TGCGCCAGCAGCTTCGGACAGGGACCTACCGGGGAGCTGTTTTTT.

This clonotype has just a few counts. The chain uses TRBV29-1 and TRBJ1-1; 8 bases map to TRBD1. CDR1 SQVTM and CDR2 ANQGSEA come from the germline V gene. The length of the CDR3 is 15 residues. V shed 4 bases, J shed 3 bases, and the junction held 10 bases outside the gene matches. The CDR3 DNA follows: TGCAGCGTTGCAAGGACAGGGAGTATTGACACTGAAGCTTTCTTT. Its translation is CSVARTGSIDTEAFF.

The chain has TRBV20-1 and TRBJ1-6; tentative D call: TRBD1 (5 bases). Trimming cost V 0 bases and J 7 bases, with 7 bases left between them. Germline values: CDR1 DFQATT, CDR2 SNEGSKA (reference sequence). There are 13 residues in the CDR3. In DNA form, the CDR3 reads TGCAGTGCTAGAGATACAGGAAATTCACCCCTCCACTTT. It is translated as CSARDTGNSPLHF.

J is TRBJ2-7 and V is TRBV5-4, with 8 nucleotides matching TRBD2. V was clipped by 4 bases and J by 7 bases; unmatched bases: 7. Germline V lookup: CDR1 SGHNT, CDR2 YYREEE (reference sequence). The CDR3 has 13 residues. The CDR3 bases are TGTGCCAGCAGCGGAGGACTAGCTGGTGAGCAGTACGTC. Translating gives CASSGGLAGEQYV.

The V and J genes are TRBV18 and TRBJ1-2, with a weak D call TRBD1 (5 bases). The length of the CDR3 is 15 residues. V was clipped by 6 bases and J by 3 bases, with 17 bases between them. Germline V gene lookup returns CDR1 KGHSH and CDR2 LQKENI. CDR3 bases: TGTGCCAGCTCCAGCGCGAGGGGAGATCACTATGGCTACACCTTC. It encodes CASSSARGDHYGYTF.

This chain uses TRBV6-5 with TRBJ2-5; TRBD1 agrees at 7 bases. CDR1 is MNHEY, CDR2 SVGAGI, per germline. After removal of 0 bases from V and 5 bases from J, the junction contained 9 bases not matched to a gene. CDR3 length: 16 residues. DNA of the CDR3: TGTGCCAGCAGTTACTCGGGACAGCTTAGGGGGGAGACCCAGTACTTC. This translates into CASSYSGQLRGETQYF.

The chain has TRBV21-1 and TRBJ2-6; TRBD1 was called by the table and not checked on the DNA. TRBV21-1 is reported as a pseudogene. This CDR3 contains 18 residues. The CDR3 loop is CASEMSGQAFSGANVLTF. Written as DNA, the CDR3 is TGTGCCAGCGAAATGTCCGGACAGGCCTTTTCTGGGGCCAACGTCCTGACTTTC.

This clonotype was seen more than once but under ten times. The V call is TRBV7-9, the J call TRBJ2-1, with D maybe TRBD2 (8 bases). Germline V CDR1 and CDR2: SEHNR, FQNEAQ (reference sequence). Trimming left V 8 bases short and J 3 bases short, with 23 bases between. CDR3 length: 17 residues. The CDR3 region has the DNA TGTGCCAGCGCCAAGGGGGCGGGGGGACAGTTCTACAATGAGCAGTTCTTC. It translates to CASAKGAGGQFYNEQFF. Drawing the rest from reference TRBV7-9 and TRBJ2-1, the complete variable domain is DTGVSQNPRHKITKRGQNVTFRCDPISEHNRLYWYRQTLGQGPEFLTYFQNEAQLEKSRLLSDRFSAERPKGSFSTLEIQRTEQGDSAMYLCASAKGAGGQFYNEQFFGPGTRLTVL.

The rearrangement links TRBV29-1 to TRBJ1-1, with a possible D match to TRBD1 (5 bases). The CDR3 has 13 residues. The ends were cut back, 4 bases at V and 4 bases at J, with 13 bases in the middle. Germline V gene lookup returns CDR1 SQVTM and CDR2 ANQGSEA. CDR3 DNA sequence: TGCAGCGTTGTTGGGGGGATGGGCACTGAAGCTTTCTTT. The encoded protein is CSVVGGMGTEAFF.

V gene TRBV6-6 combines with J gene TRBJ1-4; D possibly corresponds to TRBD1 (6 bases). Per germline, CDR1 MNHNY and CDR2 SVGAGI (reference sequence). The CDR3 length is 16 residues. The germline V and J ends were trimmed by 7 bases and 2 bases, with 17 bases remaining between them. The CDR3 DNA is TGTGCCAGCAACAGAGGGGGGCTGGGGACTAATGAAAAACTGTTTTTT. This translates into CASNRGGLGTNEKLFF.

V usage is TRBV4-3 and J usage is TRBJ1-1; no clear D gene. V was clipped by 0 bases and J by 5 bases, with 10 bases between them. Germline V gene lookup returns CDR1 LGHNA and CDR2 YSLEER. The CDR3 covers 14 residues. The CDR3 nucleotides are TGCGCCAGCAGCCAAGAACCCCTTACGACTGAAGCTTTCTTT. This translates into CASSQEPLTTEAFF.

V is TRBV12-3 or TRBV12-4 and J is TRBJ1-1; D is perhaps TRBD1 (5 bases). Trimming removed 7 bases at V and 2 bases at J, with 11 bases between. The CDR3 consists of 13 residues. The CDR3 DNA is TGTGCCAGCAAGATTGGGGGAAACACTGAAGCTTTCTTT. It translates to CASKIGGNTEAFF.

The chain is built from TRBV5-1 and TRBJ2-7; tentative D call: TRBD1 (7 bases). The germline V gene has CDR1 SGHRS and CDR2 YFSETQ. V was shortened by 4 bases and J by 5 bases, with 16 bases between the two germline ends. This CDR3 has 14 amino acids. CDR3 sequence reads: CASSRGGTADEQYV. The CDR3 coding sequence is TGCGCCAGCAGCCGGGGCGGGACAGCCGACGAGCAGTACGTC.

The chain recombines TRBV5-1 with TRBJ2-3, with D perhaps assigned TRBD1 or TRBD2 (6 bases each). The V gene's germline CDR1 is SGHRS and CDR2 YFSETQ. V was pared by 7 bases and J by 7 bases, with 13 bases between. The CDR3 loop spans 12 amino acids. The CDR3 coding sequence is TGCGCCAGCGGCGAAGGGGGGAATACGCAGTATTTT. Translating gives CASGEGGNTQYF.